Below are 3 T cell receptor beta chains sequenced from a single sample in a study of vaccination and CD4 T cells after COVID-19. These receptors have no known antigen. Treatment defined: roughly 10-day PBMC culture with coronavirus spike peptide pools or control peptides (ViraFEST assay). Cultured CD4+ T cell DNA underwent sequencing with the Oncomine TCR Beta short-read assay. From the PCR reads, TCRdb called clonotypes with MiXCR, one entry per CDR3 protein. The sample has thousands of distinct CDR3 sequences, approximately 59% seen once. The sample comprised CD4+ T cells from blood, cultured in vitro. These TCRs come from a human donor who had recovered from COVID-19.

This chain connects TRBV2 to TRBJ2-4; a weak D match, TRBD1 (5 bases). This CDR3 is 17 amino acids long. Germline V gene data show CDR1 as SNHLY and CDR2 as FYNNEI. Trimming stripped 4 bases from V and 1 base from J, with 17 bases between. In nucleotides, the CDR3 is TGTGCCAGCAGTGGACATGGACGGTCAGGGGCCAAAAACATTCAGTACTTC. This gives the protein CASSGHGRSGAKNIQYF.

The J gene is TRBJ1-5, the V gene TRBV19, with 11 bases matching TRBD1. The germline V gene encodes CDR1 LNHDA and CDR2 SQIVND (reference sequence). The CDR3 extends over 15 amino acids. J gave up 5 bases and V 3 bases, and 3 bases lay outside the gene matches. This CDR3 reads CASSMRTGGDQPQHF. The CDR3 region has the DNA TGTGCCAGTAGTATGAGGACAGGGGGCGATCAGCCCCAGCATTTT.

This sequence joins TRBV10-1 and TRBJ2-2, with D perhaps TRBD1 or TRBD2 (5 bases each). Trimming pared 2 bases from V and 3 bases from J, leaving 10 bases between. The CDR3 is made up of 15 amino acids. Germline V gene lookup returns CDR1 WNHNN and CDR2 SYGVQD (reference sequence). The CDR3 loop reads CASSEVGRDTGELFF. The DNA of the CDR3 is TGCGCCAGCAGTGAGGTGGGACGAGACACCGGGGAGCTGTTTTTT.